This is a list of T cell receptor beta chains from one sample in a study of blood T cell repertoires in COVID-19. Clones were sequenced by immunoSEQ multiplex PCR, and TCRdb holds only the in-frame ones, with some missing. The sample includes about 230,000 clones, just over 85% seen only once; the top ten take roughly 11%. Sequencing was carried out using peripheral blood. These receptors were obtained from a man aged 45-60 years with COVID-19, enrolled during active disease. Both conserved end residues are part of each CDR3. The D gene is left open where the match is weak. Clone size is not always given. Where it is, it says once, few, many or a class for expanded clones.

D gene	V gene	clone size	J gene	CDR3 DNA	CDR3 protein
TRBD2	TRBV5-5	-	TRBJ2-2	TGTGCCAGCAGCCCCAGACTAGCGGGAGGTGCTTCCGGGGAGCTGTTTTTT	CASSPRLAGGASGELFF
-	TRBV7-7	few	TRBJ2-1	TGTGCCAGCAGCTTAGGCGGGGTGGGGGGCAATGAGCAGTTCTTC	CASSLGGVGGNEQFF
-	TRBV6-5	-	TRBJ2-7	TGTGCCAGCAGCCGGGACAACTCCTACGAGCAGTACTTC	CASSRDNSYEQYF
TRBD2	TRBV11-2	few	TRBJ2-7	TGTGCCAGCAGCTTTGGGACTAGCGGTCTCCTTGGGCAGTACTTC	CASSFGTSGLLGQYF
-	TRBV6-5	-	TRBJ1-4	TGTGCCAGCAGAAAATCAGGGTTTGGCGAAAAACTGTTTTTT	CASRKSGFGEKLFF
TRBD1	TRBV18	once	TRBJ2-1	TGTGCCAGCTCACCAAGGCCGGGACAGGGGGCGAATGAGCAGTTCTTC	CASSPRPGQGANEQFF
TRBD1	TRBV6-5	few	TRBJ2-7	TGTGCCAGCAGCTCGACAGGGCTCTACTCCTACGAGCAGTACTTC	CASSSTGLYSYEQYF
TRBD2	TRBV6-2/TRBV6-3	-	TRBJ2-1	TGTGCCAGCAGCATAGCGGGGGGGTCCTACAATGAGCAGTTCTTC	CASSIAGGSYNEQFF
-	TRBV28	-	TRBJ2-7	TGTGCCAGCAGTCCCGGGTCCACCGAGCCGTACTTC	CASSPGSTEPYF
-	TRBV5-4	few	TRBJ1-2	TGTGCCAGCAGCTTGTGGGGGGGAGGCTACACCTTC	CASSLWGGGYTF
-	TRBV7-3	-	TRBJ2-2	TGTGCCAGCAGCTTAAGCCCCAGGGGTAACACCGGGGAGCTGTTTTTT	CASSLSPRGNTGELFF
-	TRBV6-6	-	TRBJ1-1	TGTGCCAGCAGTTACTCGGCCACCCTGCAGACTGAAGCTTTCTTT	CASSYSATLQTEAFF
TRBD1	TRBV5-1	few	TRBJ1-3	TGCGCCAGCAGCTCGAATGCCGGGACAGGGGCCGGAAACACCATATATTTT	CASSSNAGTGAGNTIYF
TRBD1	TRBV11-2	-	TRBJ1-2	TGTGCCAGCAGCTTACAACAGGGGAATGAGGGCTACACCTTC	CASSLQQGNEGYTF
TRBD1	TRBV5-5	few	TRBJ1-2	TGTGCCAGCAGCTTGGAACCACAGGGGCGAGACTATGGCTACACCTTC	CASSLEPQGRDYGYTF
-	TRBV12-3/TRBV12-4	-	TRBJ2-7	TGTGCCAGCAGTTTTGACAGATCCTACGAGCAGTACTTC	CASSFDRSYEQYF
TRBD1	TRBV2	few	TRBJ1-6	TGTGCCAGCAGGGAGACAGGGGATTCACCCCTCCACTTT	CASRETGDSPLHF
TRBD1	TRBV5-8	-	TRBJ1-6	TGTGCCAGCAGCTTGGTCACAGGGGGCGTGAGTAATTCACCCCTCCACTTT	CASSLVTGGVSNSPLHF
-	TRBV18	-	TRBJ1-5	TGTGCCAGCTCAGGTAGTCGCAGCAATCAGCCCCAGCATTTT	CASSGSRSNQPQHF
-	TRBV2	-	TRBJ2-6	TGTGCCAGCCCCCGGGAAGGTCCAAGAGGGGCCAACGTCCTGACTTTC	CASPREGPRGANVLTF
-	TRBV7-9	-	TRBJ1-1	TGTGCCAGCAGCTTTGGGGGCAACGAAGCTTTCTTT	CASSFGGNEAFF
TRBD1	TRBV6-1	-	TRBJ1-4	TGTGCCAGCAGTGAATGGGACAGGGGTGGGGGTAATGAAAAACTGTTTTTT	CASSEWDRGGGNEKLFF
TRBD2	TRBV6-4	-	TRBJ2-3	TGTGCCAGCAGTGACTCGGCGGGGGAATCCACAGATACGCAGTATTTT	CASSDSAGESTDTQYF
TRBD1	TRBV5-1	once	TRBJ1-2	TGCGCCAGCAGCCTGATGGGACAGGGTAACTATGGCTACACCTTC	CASSLMGQGNYGYTF